The 15 T cell receptor beta chains below come from one sample, sequenced in a study of Graves' ophthalmopathy and Graves' hyperthyroidism. RNA transcripts provided the template for amplifying TCR beta CDR3 regions. RT-PCR was first run with HTBI primers, then multiplex PCR in a second round. TCRdb independently ran MiXCR on the multiplex PCR reads; one entry per CDR3 protein. The sample lists about 700,000 distinct CDR3 sequences, approximately 40% occurring once. Specimen: peripheral blood. All receptors come from an adult man with Graves' ophthalmopathy.

To note about this clonotype: A read error may produce the germline difference seen at one junction end. The chain combines TRBV29-1 with TRBJ2-7, with 8 nucleotides matching TRBD1. CDR1 is SQVTM and CDR2 is ANQGSEA in the germline V gene. The CDR3 totals 15 residues. DNA for the CDR3: TGCAGCGTTGAAGGGACAGGGATGCGCACCGGGGAGCTGTACTTC. Translated, it gives CSVEGTGMRTGELYF.

At least ten counts were recorded for this clonotype. This chain links TRBV20-1 with TRBJ2-5, with 11 bases lining up with TRBD2. This CDR3 is 12 amino acids long. The germline V gene encodes CDR1 DFQATT and CDR2 SNEGSKA (reference sequence). The J segment lost 9 bases and the V segment lost 3 bases, leaving 3 bases of the junction unmatched. The CDR3 nucleotides are TGCAGTGCTAGGACTAGCGGGGAAGCCCAGTACTTC. It encodes CSARTSGEAQYF.

This clonotype was observed a few times. The chain couples TRBV5-6 to TRBJ1-1; 7 bases agree with TRBD1. This CDR3 spans 15 amino acids. Unmatched junction bases numbered 3, after V lost 0 bases and J lost 1 base. Germline V gene data show CDR1 as SGHDT and CDR2 as YYEEEE. The CDR3 protein is CASSLGTGANTEAFF. In DNA, the CDR3 is TGTGCCAGCAGCTTGGGAACAGGGGCGAACACTGAAGCTTTCTTT.

Many counts were recorded for this clonotype. The chain is built from TRBV24-1 and TRBJ2-7; D is perhaps TRBD2 (5 bases). The V end lost 4 bases, the J end lost 3 bases, and 6 bases lay between the germline ends. The CDR3 contains 12 residues. The germline V gene has CDR1 KGHDR and CDR2 SFDVKD. CDR3 nucleotide sequence: TGTGCCACCAGTGACCGGGGCTACGAGCAGTACTTC. Translated: CATSDRGYEQYF.

The CDR3 DNA reads TGCGCCAGCAGCAATGTAATGCAGCCCCAGCATTTT. Its translation is CASSNVMQPQHF. V and J are TRBV5-1 and TRBJ1-5, with D unresolved. The V gene's germline CDR1 is SGHRS and CDR2 YFSETQ. The V and J ends lost 4 bases and 7 bases respectively, with 9 bases between them. This CDR3 comprises 12 residues. Based on the CDR3 plus reference TRBV5-1 and TRBJ1-5, the full variable domain is KAGVTQTPRYLIKTRGQQVTLSCSPISGHRSVSWYQQTPGQGLQFLFEYFSETQRNKGNFPGRFSGRQFSNSRSEMNVSTLELGDSALYLCASSNVMQPQHFGDGTRLSIL.

The CDR3 is CSAIKAGEIYEQYV. CDR3 nucleotides: TGCAGTGCCATCAAAGCGGGGGAAATCTACGAGCAGTACGTC. The chain links TRBV20-1 to TRBJ2-7; 8 bases fit TRBD2. This CDR3 contains 14 residues. Germline lookup yields CDR1 DFQATT and CDR2 SNEGSKA (reference sequence). V dropped 6 bases and J dropped 3; count of bases not matched to a gene: 10.

This clonotype was counted ten times or more. This sequence joins TRBV7-3 and TRBJ2-5; tentative D call: TRBD2 (7 bases). V was clipped by 0 bases and J by 5 bases, with 13 bases between them. This CDR3 has 15 residues. Looked up from germline, CDR1 is SGHTA and CDR2 is FQGTGA. The CDR3 loop reads CASSLTRGGRETQYF. The CDR3 bases are TGTGCCAGCAGCTTAACGAGGGGGGGCCGGGAGACCCAGTACTTC.

The CDR3 loop is CASSLVAGQGVSGYTF. DNA for the CDR3: TGTGCCAGCAGCTTGGTAGCGGGACAGGGGGTTAGTGGCTACACCTTC. The rearrangement joins TRBV5-7 to TRBJ1-2, with 11 nucleotides matching TRBD1. TRBV5-7 is noted as an ORF with a role that remains uncertain. V shed 0 bases and J 7 bases; nucleotides not matched to a gene: 8. The CDR3 is 16 residues long.

This clonotype was seen a few times. V usage is TRBV7-3 and J usage is TRBJ2-2; 8 bases align to TRBD1. CDR3 length: 14 amino acids. Germline trimming cut 5 bases from V and 7 bases from J; bases unmatched to any gene: 6. Germline V gene data show CDR1 as SGHTA and CDR2 as FQGTGA. The CDR3 bases are TGTGCCAGCAGCCAGGACAGGGTCGACGGGGAGCTGTTTTTT. Amino acids: CASSQDRVDGELFF.

Many counts were recorded for this clonotype. The chain is built from TRBV7-9 and TRBJ1-6, with TRBD1 as a possible D gene (5 bases). The CDR3 consists of 13 residues. Germline V gene data show CDR1 as SEHNR and CDR2 as FQNEAQ (reference sequence). V was clipped by 10 bases and J by 7 bases, with 14 bases between them. The CDR3 coding sequence is TGTGCCACACACCGGGACTTAAATTCACCCCTCCACTTT. As protein: CATHRDLNSPLHF.

With respect to this clonotype: It may be a read error: a sequence one base away is much more abundant. The chain recombines TRBV7-2 with TRBJ2-5; 9 bases are a match to TRBD2. The V gene's germline CDR1 is SGHTA and CDR2 FQGNSA. J gave up 0 bases and V 5 bases, and 1 base lay outside the gene matches. This CDR3 is 14 amino acids long. Here the CDR3 DNA reads TGTGCCAGCAGCCGCGGGGGGGACCAAGAGACCCAGTACTTC. This sequence encodes CASSRGGDQETQYF. The entire variable domain, with the rest obtained from reference TRBV7-2 and TRBJ2-5, is as follows: GAGVSQSPSNKVTEKGKDVELRCDPISGHTALYWYRQSLGQGLEFLIYFQGNSAPDKSGLPSDRFSAERTGGSVSTLTIQRTQQEDSAVYLCASSRGGDQETQYFGPGTRLLVL.

This clonotype has ten or more counts. The chain has TRBV4-2 and TRBJ2-5, with 8 bases matching TRBD1. The junction had 10 bases not matched to a gene; V was cut back by 3 bases and J by 7 bases. CDR1 and CDR2 (germline): LGHNA, YNFKEQ. This CDR3 is 15 amino acids long. Here the CDR3 DNA reads TGTGCCAGCAGCCAGGCTGGACAGGGCGATGTGACCCAGTACTTC. Its translation: CASSQAGQGDVTQYF.

A word on this clonotype: Lacking the conserved final phenylalanine or tryptophan, this CDR3 likely reflects a read error. The CDR3 DNA sequence: TGCAGTGCTAGCCTGGGCACCGGGGAGCTGTTTCTT. Protein product: CSASLGTGELFL. This sequence joins TRBV20-1 and TRBJ2-2; D unresolved. Trimming took off 3 bases at V and 4 bases at J, with 6 bases between the two ends. Germline V CDR1 and CDR2: DFQATT, SNEGSKA (reference sequence). This CDR3 comprises 12 residues.

The chain is built from TRBV27 and TRBJ2-7; possible D gene TRBD2, 6 bases. CDR1 MNHEY and CDR2 SMNVEV come from the germline V gene (reference sequence). V lost 4 bases and J 6 bases, leaving 16 bases between the germline ends. The CDR3 spans 14 residues. CDR3 bases: TGTGCCAGCAGTTCCCATGCAACCGGGGGCGAGCAGTACTTC. Protein sequence: CASSSHATGGEQYF.

The V call is TRBV19, the J call TRBJ1-5; D may be TRBD1 (5 bases). The germline V gene encodes CDR1 LNHDA and CDR2 SQIVND (reference sequence). The length of the CDR3 is 15 residues. Deletions cut 5 bases from V and 5 bases from J, with 16 bases between. The CDR3 region is CASSFQGLRDQPQHF. In nucleotides, the CDR3 is TGTGCCAGTAGTTTCCAGGGTTTACGGGATCAGCCCCAGCATTTT.